The 27 T cell receptor beta chains below all came from one sample that was sequenced in a study of blood T cell repertoires in COVID-19. Sequencing used immunoSEQ multiplex PCR; TCRdb keeps in-frame clones, though not all of them. There are about 200,000 clones in the sample; around 90% occur only once, and 1.4% to 1.5% lies in the top ten. The sequencing sample was made of peripheral blood. The receptors were sampled from a man aged 18 to 30 with active or convalescent COVID-19.

This rearrangement joins TRBV7-2 to TRBJ2-3; TRBD1 might be the D (5 bases). CDR1 SGHTA and CDR2 FQGNSA come from the germline V gene. Trimming cost V 5 bases and J 7 bases, with 13 bases left between them. The CDR3 is 13 residues long. CDR3 in DNA: TGTGCCAGCAGCACCATGACAGATCATACGCAGTATTTT. Its protein is CASSTMTDHTQYF.

The V and J genes are TRBV7-9 and TRBJ1-6, with 8 bases matching TRBD1. The V and J ends lost 4 bases and 10 bases, in that order; junction bases with no gene match: 9. The CDR3 is made up of 15 amino acids. Germline V gene lookup returns CDR1 SEHNR and CDR2 FQNEAQ (reference sequence). CDR3 in amino acids: CASSSTGQGTSPLHF. The CDR3, as DNA: TGTGCCAGCAGCTCTACCGGACAGGGCACCTCACCCCTCCACTTT.

The chain links TRBV4-1 to TRBJ2-7; TRBD1 aligns across 10 bases. Losses at the gene ends were 3 bases for V and 4 bases for J; bases not matched to a gene: 6. From germline, CDR1 is MGHRA and CDR2 YSYEKL. The CDR3 contains 15 residues. Here the CDR3 reads CASSQSGTGAYEQYF. The CDR3 coding sequence is TGCGCCAGCAGCCAGAGCGGGACAGGGGCATACGAGCAGTACTTC.

The rearrangement uses TRBV30 and TRBJ2-7; 8 bases line up with TRBD1. CDR3 length: 13 residues. Germline CDR1 is GTSNPN and CDR2 is SVGIG (reference sequence). V gave up 0 bases and J gave up 7 bases; unmatched junction bases: 5. DNA for the CDR3: TGTGCCTGGAGTGTTGACAGGGGAAGGGAGCAGTACTTC. Translation gives CAWSVDRGREQYF.

The genes are TRBV2 and TRBJ2-7; TRBD2 aligns across 12 bases. CDR1 is SNHLY, CDR2 FYNNEI, per germline. Unmatched junction bases numbered 16, after V lost 2 bases and J lost 2 bases. This CDR3 has 20 residues. The chain's CDR3 is CASSERGLAGGPSSPYEQYF. The CDR3 DNA is TGTGCCAGCAGTGAAAGAGGTCTAGCGGGAGGGCCCTCGTCCCCCTACGAGCAGTACTTC.

This clone was counted a single time. The J gene is TRBJ1-2, the V gene TRBV12-5, with a possible D match to TRBD1 (5 bases). The V end was cut by 2 bases, the J end by 10 bases, with 11 bases between. This CDR3 has 12 residues. Germline CDR1 reads LGHNT; CDR2 reads FRNRAP. CDR3 residues: CASGLLLTDYTF. The CDR3 DNA sequence: TGTGCTAGTGGTTTGCTCCTGACAGACTACACCTTC.

This chain uses TRBV27 with TRBJ2-2; 8 nucleotides align to TRBD2. CDR3 length: 17 amino acids. The germline V gene has CDR1 MNHEY and CDR2 SMNVEV (reference sequence). V was clipped by 3 bases and J by 6 bases; unmatched bases: 12. The CDR3, as DNA: TGTGCCAGCAGTTTTGTAGTGCCAGCGGGAGTTTCCGGGGAGCTGTTTTTT. Translating gives CASSFVVPAGVSGELFF.

The table lists this clone with a count of one. The chain employs TRBV6-6 and TRBJ1-3; 7 nucleotides line up with TRBD1. CDR1 and CDR2 (germline): MNHNY, SVGAGI (reference sequence). There are 18 residues in the CDR3. The V segment lost 5 bases and the J segment 0 bases; nucleotides outside the gene matches: 13. The CDR3 here is CASSLTGTAQSSGNTIYF. The DNA of the CDR3 is TGTGCCAGCAGTCTAACCGGGACAGCTCAGAGCTCTGGAAACACCATATATTTT.

V and J are TRBV12-3 or TRBV12-4 and TRBJ2-3; D is undetermined. V shed 10 bases and J shed 4 bases, with 15 bases lying between them. CDR3 length: 13 residues. DNA for the CDR3: TGTGCCACCGGTCCTGTGGGCCCAGATACGCAGTATTTT. Amino acid sequence: CATGPVGPDTQYF.

This clone was counted once. The genes are TRBV5-6 and TRBJ2-1; 11 bases align to TRBD2. V gave up 4 bases and J gave up 15 bases; unmatched junction bases: 12. CDR3 length: 14 amino acids. Germline V gives CDR1 SGHDT, CDR2 YYEEEE. CDR3 in DNA: TGTGCCAGCAGCCTGGGAACTAGCGGGAGTCTTCGGTTCTTC. This encodes CASSLGTSGSLRFF.

The rearrangement links TRBV7-9 to TRBJ2-7, with a weak D call TRBD2 (6 bases). The CDR3 has 13 residues. V was trimmed by 0 bases and J by 7 bases, leaving 10 bases between them. Germline assignment: CDR1 SEHNR and CDR2 FQNEAQ (reference sequence). The chain's CDR3 is CASSLATGVEQYF. In DNA, the CDR3 is TGTGCCAGCAGCTTAGCCACGGGGGTGGAGCAGTACTTC.

The V gene is TRBV7-2, the J gene TRBJ2-2; possibly TRBD1 for D (6 bases). Germline V gene sequence: CDR1 SGHTA, CDR2 FQGNSA. The CDR3 totals 15 residues. V was cut by 5 bases and J by 0 bases, with 10 bases left in between. DNA of the CDR3: TGTGCCAGCAGCATAAGACAGGCGAACACCGGGGAGCTGTTTTTT. This encodes CASSIRQANTGELFF.

This chain uses TRBV10-3 with TRBJ2-1; 13 nucleotides line up with TRBD2. The germline V gene has CDR1 ENHRY and CDR2 SYGVKD. V dropped 10 bases and J dropped 4; count of bases not matched to a gene: 10. The CDR3 totals 16 residues. The CDR3: CATTGLAGATYNEQFF. CDR3 in DNA: TGTGCCACCACCGGACTAGCGGGAGCCACATACAATGAGCAGTTCTTC.

This clone was observed a handful of times. The chain combines TRBV5-4 with TRBJ1-1; D is undetermined. There are 12 residues in the CDR3. Trimming removed 10 bases at V and 1 base at J, with 11 bases between. Germline values: CDR1 SGHNT, CDR2 YYREEE (reference sequence). The CDR3 DNA follows: TGTGCCGGTTCGGTTTGGAACACTGAAGCTTTCTTT. Translated: CAGSVWNTEAFF.

The chain uses TRBV27 and TRBJ2-3; 8 nucleotides line up with TRBD2. Germline V gene data show CDR1 as MNHEY and CDR2 as SMNVEV (reference sequence). The CDR3 is made up of 15 amino acids. Losses at the gene ends were 8 bases for V and 3 bases for J; bases not matched to a gene: 10. Here the CDR3 reads CASRREREYTDTQYF. The CDR3 DNA follows: TGTGCCAGCCGACGGGAGCGGGAGTATACAGATACGCAGTATTTT.

This clone occurred once. V and J are TRBV28 and TRBJ2-5; perhaps TRBD2 as D (5 bases). With 5 bases removed from V and 0 bases from J, the gap between germline ends came to 16 bases. CDR1 MDHEN and CDR2 SYDVKM come from the germline V gene. The CDR3 has 16 amino acids. In DNA, the CDR3 is TGTGCCAGCAGTCTCATTGGGAGCGATTACCAAGAGACCCAGTACTTC. This translates into CASSLIGSDYQETQYF. The entire variable domain, with the rest obtained from reference TRBV28 and TRBJ2-5, is as follows: DVKVTQSSRYLVKRTGEKVFLECVQDMDHENMFWYRQDPGLGLRLIYFSYDVKMKEKGDIPEGYSVSREKKERFSLILESASTNQTSMYLCASSLIGSDYQETQYFGPGTRLLVL.

The genes are TRBV5-1 and TRBJ2-3, with D maybe TRBD2 (6 bases). The CDR3 sequence is 13 residues long. Germline-derived CDR1 and CDR2 are SGHRS and YFSETQ. V gave up 2 bases and J gave up 11 bases, with 15 bases separating them. CDR3 nucleotide sequence: TGCGCCAGCAGCTTAGTGGGGAGGTCAAAGCAGTATTTT. Protein sequence: CASSLVGRSKQYF.

The chain uses TRBV19 and TRBJ2-7; 8 positions match TRBD1. The CDR3 is made up of 16 amino acids. The V gene's germline CDR1 is LNHDA and CDR2 SQIVND (reference sequence). The J segment lost 4 bases and the V segment lost 5 bases, leaving 13 bases of the junction unmatched. The CDR3 sequence is CASSSPPGGGRYEQYF. CDR3 nucleotide sequence: TGTGCCAGTAGTTCTCCCCCAGGGGGCGGAAGGTACGAGCAGTACTTC.

This clone was observed once. The J gene is TRBJ1-3, the V gene TRBV12-3 or TRBV12-4, with D perhaps TRBD1 (6 bases). V lost 6 bases and J lost 4, with 10 bases in between. The CDR3 totals 13 residues. The CDR3 nucleotides read TGTGCCAGCAGCATCGGACAGGGAAACACCATATATTTT. Translating it yields CASSIGQGNTIYF.

This chain links TRBV28 with TRBJ2-1, with 8 bases matching TRBD2. The CDR3 has 15 residues. V lost 3 bases and J lost 9; bases outside the gene matches: 10. Germline lookup yields CDR1 MDHEN and CDR2 SYDVKM. This chain's CDR3 is CASSLGQTSEGEQFF. The CDR3 bases are TGTGCCAGCAGTTTGGGGCAGACTAGCGAGGGTGAGCAGTTCTTC.

The chain uses TRBV24-1 and TRBJ1-5, with 7 bases aligning to TRBD1. Looked up from germline, CDR1 is KGHDR and CDR2 is SFDVKD. V gave up 4 bases and J gave up 11 bases; unmatched junction bases: 13. CDR3 length: 15 amino acids. The CDR3 reads CATSEAGTAISAQHF. The DNA for the CDR3 is TGTGCCACCAGTGAAGCCGGGACAGCAATTTCAGCCCAGCATTTT.

V is TRBV18 and J is TRBJ2-7; 7 bases match TRBD2. Germline CDR1 is KGHSH and CDR2 is LQKENI. This CDR3 region has 17 residues. The V gene end was trimmed by 6 bases and the J gene end by 0 bases; junction bases not matched to a gene: 14. The DNA for the CDR3 is TGTGCCAGCTCTCTCGAGCTAGCGGTAACAAGCTCCTACGAGCAGTACTTC. Residues: CASSLELAVTSSYEQYF.

The CDR3 region is CAKSSGSYYEQYF. As DNA, the CDR3 is TGTGCCAAGAGTAGCGGGTCCTACTACGAGCAGTACTTC. The rearrangement links TRBV2 to TRBJ2-7; 7 positions agree with TRBD2. Trimming removed 10 bases from V and 3 bases from J; junction bases left unmatched: 9. Germline loops: CDR1 SNHLY, CDR2 FYNNEI. CDR3 length: 13 amino acids.

V and J are TRBV6-5 and TRBJ1-5, with 7 bases identical to TRBD1. V dropped 6 bases and J dropped 1; count of bases not matched to a gene: 6. Germline CDR1 is MNHEY and CDR2 is SVGAGI. The CDR3 extends over 15 amino acids. The CDR3 coding sequence is TGTGCCAGCAGACGGACAGGTCCCAGCAATCAGCCCCAGCATTTT. Protein: CASRRTGPSNQPQHF.

This clone was recorded only once. The CDR3 is CASSVGTGPNYEQYF. The CDR3, as DNA: TGTGCCAGCAGCGTTGGGACAGGCCCAAATTACGAGCAGTACTTC. The chain is built from TRBV9 and TRBJ2-7; 8 bases fit TRBD1. This CDR3 has 15 residues. Germline CDR1 and CDR2: SGDLS and YYNGEE. The J segment lost 4 bases and the V segment lost 2 bases, leaving 8 bases of the junction unmatched.

The chain couples TRBV5-8 to TRBJ1-1; 8 nucleotides align to TRBD1. The junction had 12 bases not matched to a gene; V was cut back by 0 bases and J by 5 bases. The CDR3 has 17 residues. The germline gives CDR1 SGHTS, CDR2 YDEGEE. The CDR3, as DNA: TGTGCCAGCAGCTTGGCTAACGGGGGGACAGGCCGGACTGAAGCTTTCTTT. Translation gives CASSLANGGTGRTEAFF.

The chain joins TRBV4-2 to TRBJ1-4; D gene unclear. Germline V lookup: CDR1 LGHNA, CDR2 YNFKEQ. Trimming stripped 4 bases from V and 0 bases from J, with 12 bases between. This CDR3 is built from 16 residues. CDR3 nucleotide sequence: TGTGCCAGCAGCCGGAACGCAGGTTCAACTAATGAAAAACTGTTTTTT. Protein sequence: CASSRNAGSTNEKLFF.